These T cell receptor beta chains were read from a single sample in a study of blood T cell repertoires in COVID-19. Measured with immunoSEQ multiplex PCR; TCRdb has only the in-frame clones, and not every one. The sample lists roughly 260,000 clones, 88% occurring once. Sequences were obtained from peripheral blood. The receptors stem from a woman in her thirties with COVID-19, enrolled during active disease. CDR3s include the opening cysteine and the closing phenylalanine or tryptophan. The D gene is left open where the match is weak. The listing skips clone size in some rows; elsewhere it reads once, few, many or a size class.

>-|-|14|TRBJ2-2|TRBV18
CASSPQNSPGELFF
TGTGCCAGCTCACCACAAAATTCTCCCGGGGAGCTGTTTTTT
>once|-|13|TRBJ1-5|TRBV19
CASSIVYEAPQHF
TGTGCCAGTAGTATAGTATACGAGGCGCCCCAGCATTTT
>few|-|13|TRBJ1-3|TRBV6-4
CASRRQTGNTIYF
TGTGCCAGCAGGAGACAGACTGGAAACACCATATATTTT
>-|-|15|TRBJ2-2|TRBV2
CASSEWAGSTGELFF
TGTGCCAGCAGTGAATGGGCAGGAAGCACTGGGGAGCTGTTTTTT
>-|TRBD1|15|TRBJ1-3|TRBV5-6
CASSEGQNSGNTIYF
TGTGCCAGCAGCGAGGGACAGAACTCTGGAAACACCATATATTTT
>-|-|15|TRBJ2-7|TRBV28
CASSLWRARSYEQYF
TGTGCCAGCAGTTTATGGCGGGCACGCTCCTACGAGCAGTACTTC
>-|TRBD2|13|TRBJ2-7|TRBV28
CASRQLAGGEQYF
TGTGCCAGCAGGCAACTAGCGGGAGGCGAGCAGTACTTC
>once|-|16|TRBJ2-3|TRBV10-2
CASSECRQLPTDTQYF
TGCGCCAGCAGTGAGTGCAGACAGCTCCCCACAGATACGCAGTATTTT
>-|TRBD1|14|TRBJ2-7|TRBV10-3
CAISDRDRGYEQYF
TGTGCCATCAGTGACCGGGACAGGGGCTACGAGCAGTACTTC
>-|-|14|TRBJ2-3|TRBV5-1
CASSPGDSSDTQYF
TGCGCCAGCAGCCCGGGGGACAGTTCAGATACGCAGTATTTT
>few|TRBD2|14|TRBJ2-1|TRBV19
CASSLGGSHNEQFF
TGTGCCAGTTCCTTAGGCGGGAGCCACAATGAGCAGTTCTTC